This T cell receptor (beta chain) was captured by sequencing in a study of PD-1 blockade in classical Hodgkin lymphoma. Study findings and constraints: Reported baseline diversity: healthy donors highest, relapsed/refractory patients lowest.

This clone came up once. Its specificity is unknown. Every patient experienced relapse after autologous stem cell transplantation, and brentuximab vedotin exposure varied. Per the germline V gene, CDR1 is SGHKS and CDR2 is YYEKEE (reference sequence). The CDR3 runs to 14 residues. V lost 0 bases to trimming and J lost 7 bases, with 12 bases between them. The data were produced by immunoSEQ multiplex PCR, yet TCRdb's version contains in-frame clones alone and is incomplete. The table shows roughly 81,000 clones, with approximately 91% occurring only once. The sequence was collected from a human donor with classical Hodgkin lymphoma. The chain is built from TRBV5-5 and TRBJ2-3; the D is unclear. The sample here was peripheral blood mononuclear cells (PBMCs), taken before the second cycle of nivolumab. CDR3 bases: TGTGCCAGCAGCTTGGAGGTAGTAGCTTATACGCAGTATTTT. This codes for CASSLEVVAYTQYF.